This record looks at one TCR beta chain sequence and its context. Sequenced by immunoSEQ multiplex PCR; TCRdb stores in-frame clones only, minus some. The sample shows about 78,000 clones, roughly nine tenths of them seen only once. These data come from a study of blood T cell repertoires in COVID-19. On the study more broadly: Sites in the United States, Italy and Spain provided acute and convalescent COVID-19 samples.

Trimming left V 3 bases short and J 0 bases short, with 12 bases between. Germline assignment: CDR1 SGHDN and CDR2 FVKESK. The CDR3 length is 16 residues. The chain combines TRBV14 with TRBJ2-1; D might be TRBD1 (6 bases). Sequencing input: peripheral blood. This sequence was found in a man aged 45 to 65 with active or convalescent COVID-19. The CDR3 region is CASSQTTGSSYNEQFF. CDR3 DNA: TGTGCCAGCAGCCAGACCACAGGGAGCTCCTACAATGAGCAGTTCTTC.